This is a list of T cell receptor beta chains from one sample in a study of identical twins. TCRdb recomputed calls from the 5' RACE reads with MiXCR, one row per CDR3 protein. The repertoire holds approximately 490,000 distinct CDR3 sequences, with 20% to 25% as singletons. The same data also contributed to another study, on yellow fever vaccine responses in identical twins.

The source material was CD4+ T cells sorted from blood. Receptors were obtained from a woman aged 18-35 years in good health. The CDR3 runs from the conserved cysteine through the conserved F or W. Fields, in order: D gene, V gene, J gene, clone size, CDR3 DNA, CDR3 protein. D genes are given only for firm matches. For some rows the clone size is stated as once, few or many, or as a class when expanded; others skip it.

>TRBD1|TRBV29-1|TRBJ2-7|-
TGCAGCGTTGAAGCTGCGGACAGGGTCCACGAGCAGTACTTC
CSVEAADRVHEQYF
>TRBD2|TRBV7-9|TRBJ2-3|-
TGTGCCAGCAGCTCAATCTGGCTAGCGGGAGTGGCGGGTACGCAGTATTTT
CASSSIWLAGVAGTQYF
>TRBD2|TRBV5-1|TRBJ2-1|-
TGCGCCAGCAGCTTGGACCTAAGCGGGGGGACTAATAATGAGCAGTTCTTC
CASSLDLSGGTNNEQFF
>TRBD1|TRBV20-1|TRBJ2-1|-
TGCAGTGCTAGAAAGGACAGGGTGAATGAGCAGTTCTTC
CSARKDRVNEQFF
>-|TRBV7-9|TRBJ1-4|few
TGTGCCAGCAGCCCGGACGGGAATGAAAAACTGTTTTTT
CASSPDGNEKLFF
>TRBD2|TRBV27|TRBJ2-7|few
TGTGCCAGCAGTTTATCCCCTAGCGGGAGGGCCGGCGTTGGCCACGAGCAGTACTTC
CASSLSPSGRAGVGHEQYF
>TRBD2|TRBV29-1|TRBJ2-7|few
TGCAGCGTTGCTGGGACACCCGGGACTAGCGGGAGGGCCTGGGACGAGCAGTACTTC
CSVAGTPGTSGRAWDEQYF
>-|TRBV7-2|TRBJ1-1|-
TGTGCCAGCAGCTCCACTGAGACAGGACACACTGAAGCTTTCTTT
CASSSTETGHTEAFF
>TRBD2|TRBV2|TRBJ2-1|few
TGTGCCAGCAGTGATTCAATCAGCGGGAGTCAGCAGTTCTTC
CASSDSISGSQQFF
>-|TRBV5-1|TRBJ2-7|few
TGCGCCAGCAGCTTGTTCCAGGCGACCTACGAGCAGTACTTC
CASSLFQATYEQYF
>TRBD1|TRBV2|TRBJ2-3|-
TGTGCCAGCAGGGGACAGGACCGGGCCGCAGATACGCAGTATTTT
CASRGQDRAADTQYF
>-|TRBV7-2|TRBJ2-5|-
TGTGCCAGCAGCCCGCAATACTTAGAGACCCAGTACTTC
CASSPQYLETQYF
>-|TRBV7-2|TRBJ2-3|few
TGTGCCAGCAGCTTAAGATACGAAGATACGCAGTATTTT
CASSLRYEDTQYF
>-|TRBV20-1|TRBJ1-5|-
TGCAGTGCTAGAGGGACCAATCAGCCCCAGCATTTT
CSARGTNQPQHF
>-|TRBV27|TRBJ2-2|-
TGTGCCAGCAGTTTCCCCATCGGGGAGCTGTTTTTT
CASSFPIGELFF
>TRBD1|TRBV2|TRBJ2-3|-
TGTGCCGGAGACAGGGGGCGCCCAGATACGCAGTATTTT
CAGDRGRPDTQYF
>TRBD2|TRBV10-3|TRBJ2-7|few
TGTGCCACGTCTAGCGGGAGTAAGTACGAGCAGTACTTC
CATSSGSKYEQYF
>TRBD1|TRBV29-1|TRBJ2-4|few
TGCAGCGTTGAAGACCCCAGGACAGGGTTAAACATTCAGTACTTC
CSVEDPRTGLNIQYF
>TRBD2|TRBV3-1|TRBJ2-1|-
TGTGCCAGCAGCCAAGACCCGGGACTAGCGGGGGGCCCTTTGGATGAGCAGTTCTTC
CASSQDPGLAGGPLDEQFF
>-|TRBV29-1|TRBJ1-1|few
TGCAGCGTTGAAGCGCCCTTAAACACTGAAGCTTTCTTT
CSVEAPLNTEAFF
>-|TRBV20-1|TRBJ2-5|few
TGCAGTGCTATTGGCAGGGAGCGAGAGACCCAGTACTTC
CSAIGRERETQYF
>-|TRBV3-1|TRBJ2-1|-
TGTGCCAGCAGCCAAGTTTGGGACAATGAGCAGTTCTTC
CASSQVWDNEQFF
>-|TRBV5-1|TRBJ2-2|few
TGCGCCAGCAGCTTGTGGGGGACGTCAGGAAGCGGGGAGCTGTTTTTT
CASSLWGTSGSGELFF
>-|TRBV12-3/TRBV12-4|TRBJ1-2|-
TGTGCCAGCAGGCAGGACAGATCTAACTATGGCTACACCTTC
CASRQDRSNYGYTF
>-|TRBV18|TRBJ2-3|-
TGTGCCAGCTCACCACCCAACACAGATACGCAGTATTTT
CASSPPNTDTQYF
>-|TRBV3-1|TRBJ2-7|many
TGCGCCAGCAGCCAAGGTGGGGGGTCCTACGAGCAGTACTTC
CASSQGGGSYEQYF
>TRBD2|TRBV20-1|TRBJ2-1|-
TGCAGTGCTAGAAGACTAGCGGGAGGCCATATGAATGAGCAGTTCTTC
CSARRLAGGHMNEQFF
>-|TRBV12-3/TRBV12-4|TRBJ2-1|many
TGTGCCAGCAGTCCGCGGCTTGGGACAGAGCAGTTCTTC
CASSPRLGTEQFF
>TRBD1|TRBV20-1|TRBJ2-5|-
TGCAGTGCACCATACAGGGGGACCCAGTACTTC
CSAPYRGTQYF
>TRBD1|TRBV7-2|TRBJ2-1|-
TGTGCCAGCAGCACCCGGGACAGGGGATCAATTTACAATGAGCAGTTCTTC
CASSTRDRGSIYNEQFF
>TRBD1|TRBV29-1|TRBJ1-2|many
TGCAGCGTTCCGGACAGGGCGATGTACTATGGCTACACCTTC
CSVPDRAMYYGYTF
>-|TRBV3-1|TRBJ2-2|-
TGTGCCAGCAGCCTGGGACTACAGGGGCTTGGTGGGGAGCTGTTTTTT
CASSLGLQGLGGELFF
>TRBD1|TRBV7-9|TRBJ2-2|-
TGTGCCAGCACGGTCGACAGGACAGGGAAATCCGGGGAGCTGTTTTTT
CASTVDRTGKSGELFF
>-|TRBV12-3/TRBV12-4|TRBJ2-3|many
TGTGCCAGCAGCCTGAGCGGGTTGGGCCCAGATACGCAGTATTTT
CASSLSGLGPDTQYF
>-|TRBV28|TRBJ2-1|few
TGTGCCAGCAGCAAAGGGGGTCTCGGGCAGTTCTTC
CASSKGGLGQFF
>TRBD2|TRBV18|TRBJ2-7|few
TGTGCCAGCTCACCAGCGCCAAAATCCAGCGGGAGGTCGGGGGAGCAGTACTTC
CASSPAPKSSGRSGEQYF
>TRBD1|TRBV3-1|TRBJ1-1|few
TGTGCCAGCAGCCAAGCCTCGACAGGGGCCCATTACACTGAAGCTTTCTTT
CASSQASTGAHYTEAFF
>-|TRBV5-5|TRBJ1-1|-
TGTGCCAGCAGCCCAATGGGGGGCACTGAAGCTTTCTTT
CASSPMGGTEAFF
>TRBD2|TRBV12-3/TRBV12-4|TRBJ2-2|-
TGTGCCAGCAGTAAACCCGGGACTAGCCCCGGGGAGCTGTTTTTT
CASSKPGTSPGELFF
>TRBD2|TRBV7-9|TRBJ2-1|few
TGTGCCAGCAGCTTAGGCTGGGGAGGGAATGAGCAGTTCTTC
CASSLGWGGNEQFF
>TRBD1|TRBV11-2|TRBJ2-7|-
TGTGCCAGCAGCGACCCGGGACAGGCGATCTACGAGCAGTACTTC
CASSDPGQAIYEQYF
>-|TRBV18|TRBJ1-1|few
TGTGCCAGCTCACCCGACAGGACGACTGAAGCTTTCTTT
CASSPDRTTEAFF
>TRBD1|TRBV7-8|TRBJ2-7|few
TGTGCCAGCAGCTCTAACAGGGGGCCATACGAGCAGTACTTC
CASSSNRGPYEQYF
>-|TRBV7-8|TRBJ2-1|few
TGTGCCAGCAGCTTAAGCCGAACGAACTCCTACAATGAGCAGTTCTTC
CASSLSRTNSYNEQFF
>-|TRBV28|TRBJ2-2|few
TGTGCCAGCAGTAAAATAGGGGGAGGCGTCGAGGGCGGGGAGCTGTTTTTT
CASSKIGGGVEGGELFF
>TRBD1|TRBV12-3/TRBV12-4|TRBJ2-7|once
TGTGCCAGCAGTTTAGACAGGGGGTTCGAGCAGTACTTC
CASSLDRGFEQYF